Listed here are 21 T cell receptor beta chains from one sample, sequenced in a study of CD8+ T cells in alopecia areata. cDNA prepared by RNA extraction and subsequent reverse transcription served as the template for sequencing. Clones were sequenced by immunoSEQ multiplex PCR, and TCRdb holds only the in-frame ones, with some missing. The sample consists of under 30,000 clones, about 50% of them appearing once. The sample taken for sequencing was NKG2D-high CD8+ T cells sorted from blood. These receptors were collected from a human donor with alopecia areata.

This chain links TRBV7-9 with TRBJ2-7, with TRBD2 matching over 9 bases. The V gene's germline CDR1 is SEHNR and CDR2 FQNEAQ (reference sequence). The CDR3 contains 15 residues. Germline trimming cut 5 bases from V and 5 bases from J; bases unmatched to any gene: 10. The CDR3: CASSTPGLANHEQYF. Here the CDR3 DNA reads TGTGCCAGCAGCACCCCCGGACTAGCGAACCACGAGCAGTACTTC.

The V call is TRBV9, the J call TRBJ1-2, with 8 positions matching TRBD1. V shed 3 bases and J 7 bases; nucleotides not matched to a gene: 17. This CDR3 contains 17 residues. The germline CDR1 and CDR2 sequences are SGDLS and YYNGEE. The CDR3 DNA reads TGTGCCAGCAGCGCTCGCCCAGAGGACAGGGTTTTGAGTGGCTACACCTTC. Protein: CASSARPEDRVLSGYTF.

In its sample, this clone was seen a few times. The rearrangement uses TRBV28 and TRBJ1-1; D not certain. CDR3 length: 13 residues. Trimming removed 6 bases at V and 8 bases at J, with 16 bases between. CDR1 MDHEN and CDR2 SYDVKM come from the germline V gene. The CDR3 coding sequence is TGTGCCAGCAGGTTGACCTCACGGCTAGAAGCTTTCTTT. Protein sequence: CASRLTSRLEAFF.

V gene TRBV11-2 combines with J gene TRBJ2-5; 8 bases map to TRBD2. After removal of 5 bases from V and 0 bases from J, the junction contained 5 bases not matched to a gene. CDR3 length equals 15 residues. Germline V gene data show CDR1 as SGHAT and CDR2 as FQNNGV. The chain's CDR3 is CASSPIAGYQETQYF. CDR3 sequence (DNA): TGTGCCAGCAGCCCAATAGCGGGATACCAAGAGACCCAGTACTTC.

This sequence joins TRBV13 and TRBJ2-7; possible D gene TRBD1, 5 bases. Trimming cost V 6 bases and J 4 bases, with 7 bases left between them. Germline CDR1 is PRHDT and CDR2 is FYEKMQ (reference sequence). This CDR3 has 11 residues. This CDR3 is CASRRQYEQYF. Written as DNA, the CDR3 is TGTGCCAGCAGGCGACAGTACGAGCAGTACTTC.

A word on this clone: At one end the junction does not follow the germline gene, possibly because of a read error. Other DNA sequences within the sample encode an identical CDR3. The J gene is TRBJ2-3, the V gene TRBV11-2; a weak D match, TRBD2 (5 bases). The germline CDR1 and CDR2 sequences are SGHAT and FQNNGV. The CDR3 has 14 residues. DNA of the CDR3: TGTGCCAGCAGCCTAGATTTCCGGGGAAATACGCAGTATTTT. This sequence encodes CASSLDFRGNTQYF.

This clone was seen a handful of times. This rearrangement joins TRBV28 to TRBJ1-5, with 7 bases matching TRBD1. J was trimmed by 6 bases and V by 5 bases; bases with no gene match: 7. The CDR3 length is 14 residues. The germline V gene has CDR1 MDHEN and CDR2 SYDVKM. CDR3 DNA sequence: TGTGCCAGCAGTGCGACAGGGCAAAGTCAGCCCCAGCATTTT. This sequence encodes CASSATGQSQPQHF.

The sample holds a few counts of this clone. V and J are TRBV7-9 and TRBJ2-7; 7 bases are a match to TRBD1. This CDR3 contains 14 residues. V was clipped by 4 bases and J by 2 bases; unmatched bases: 5. Per the germline V gene, CDR1 is SEHNR and CDR2 is FQNEAQ (reference sequence). For the CDR3, the DNA is TGTGCCAGCAGCTCGAACAGGGGAACCTACGAGCAGTACTTC. It translates to CASSSNRGTYEQYF.

V gene TRBV5-4 combines with J gene TRBJ2-1; D possibly corresponds to TRBD2 (5 bases). Germline V lookup: CDR1 SGHNT, CDR2 YYREEE (reference sequence). This CDR3 contains 16 residues. The V and J ends lost 2 bases and 5 bases respectively, with 17 bases between them. Written as DNA, the CDR3 is TGTGCCAGCAGCTTTGTCCAAGGGCGGGCTCACAATGAGCAGTTCTTC. Amino acid sequence: CASSFVQGRAHNEQFF.

The chain has TRBV4-1 and TRBJ2-7, with 7 nucleotides matching TRBD2. Germline V gives CDR1 MGHRA, CDR2 YSYEKL. The CDR3 has 15 amino acids. V lost 0 bases to trimming and J lost 1 base; unmatched junction nucleotides: 3. The CDR3 here is CASSQESSGSYEQYF. The CDR3 DNA reads as TGCGCCAGCAGCCAAGAGTCTAGCGGTTCCTACGAGCAGTACTTC.

There are a few counts of this clone. The gene calls are TRBV4-1 and TRBJ2-5, with 10 nucleotides matching TRBD1. From germline, CDR1 is MGHRA and CDR2 YSYEKL. V shed 2 bases and J 4 bases; nucleotides not matched to a gene: 7. There are 16 residues in the CDR3. The CDR3 region is CASSQTPGQGSETQYF. CDR3 nucleotide sequence: TGCGCCAGCAGCCAAACTCCGGGACAGGGGTCAGAGACCCAGTACTTC.

This clone was counted between two and nine times. The DNA for the CDR3 is TGTGCCAGTAGTCCGGGGCCAAGCAATGAGCAGTTCTTC. Residues: CASSPGPSNEQFF. The chain recombines TRBV19 with TRBJ2-1, with D tentatively TRBD1 or TRBD2 (5 bases each). This CDR3 has 13 residues. CDR1 and CDR2 from the germline V gene are LNHDA and SQIVND (reference sequence). V lost 5 bases, J lost 6 bases, and 11 bases lay in between.

This clone was counted only a few times. The rearrangement joins TRBV4-1 to TRBJ1-5; 10 nucleotides align to TRBD1. The CDR3 is 20 amino acids. After removal of 0 bases from V and 0 bases from J, the junction contained 11 bases not matched to a gene. The germline V gene has CDR1 MGHRA and CDR2 YSYEKL. The CDR3 DNA reads TGCGCCAGCAGCCAAGATTATCCGGGACAGGGGCGCTATAGCAATCAGCCCCAGCATTTT. Encoded protein: CASSQDYPGQGRYSNQPQHF.

The chain uses TRBV6-6 and TRBJ2-1; D is possibly TRBD2 (6 bases). There are 15 residues in the CDR3. Germline V lookup: CDR1 MNHNY, CDR2 SVGAGI (reference sequence). V gave up 2 bases and J gave up 5 bases, with 13 bases separating them. CDR3 residues: CASSYNAGPDNEQFF. The CDR3 nucleotides are TGTGCCAGCAGTTACAATGCGGGGCCTGACAATGAGCAGTTCTTC.

Of note for this clone: The junction differs from germline at one of its ends, possibly a read error. This chain uses TRBV7-9 with TRBJ2-7; no firm D call. Germline V gives CDR1 SEHNR, CDR2 FQNEAQ (reference sequence). This CDR3 region has 12 residues. CDR3 sequence reads: CASSQDAREQYF. The CDR3 DNA reads TGCGCCAGCAGCCAAGATGCCCGGGAGCAGTACTTC.

The V and J genes are TRBV9 and TRBJ2-1; 8 nucleotides agree with TRBD2. Per the germline V gene, CDR1 is SGDLS and CDR2 is YYNGEE. The CDR3 contains 17 residues. With 0 bases clipped from V and 4 bases from J, the junction kept 9 bases outside the gene matches. This CDR3 is CASSVGIAGLNYNEQFF. For the CDR3, the DNA is TGTGCCAGCAGCGTAGGGATAGCGGGACTAAATTACAATGAGCAGTTCTTC.

This chain uses TRBV13 with TRBJ2-7; the match to TRBD2 covers 7 bases. Germline lookup yields CDR1 PRHDT and CDR2 FYEKMQ (reference sequence). With V trimmed by 4 bases and J by 4 bases, 7 bases remained unmatched. The CDR3 consists of 14 residues. The CDR3, as DNA: TGTGCCAGCAGCTCGCCTGGACTAGGTTACGAGCAGTACTTC. Protein: CASSSPGLGYEQYF. The whole variable domain, remainder taken from reference TRBV13 and TRBJ2-7, is AAGVIQSPRHLIKEKRETATLKCYPIPRHDTVYWYQQGPGQDPQFLISFYEKMQSDKGSIPDRFSAQQFSDYHSELNMSSLELGDSALYFCASSSPGLGYEQYFGPGTRLTVT.

The chain has TRBV27 and TRBJ2-4; 13 bases line up with TRBD2. CDR1 MNHEY and CDR2 SMNVEV come from the germline V gene (reference sequence). The CDR3 is 17 amino acids. V trimming: 3 bases; J trimming: 6 bases; junction bases outside the gene matches: 8. The CDR3 sequence is CASSFITSGRVRNIQYF. In DNA form, the CDR3 reads TGTGCCAGCAGTTTTATCACTAGCGGGAGGGTGAGAAACATTCAGTACTTC.

This chain joins TRBV5-1 and TRBJ2-3; either TRBD1 or TRBD2 may supply D (6 bases each). Per germline, CDR1 SGHRS and CDR2 YFSETQ. Trimming left V 0 bases short and J 2 bases short, with 19 bases between. This CDR3 has 18 amino acids. The CDR3 bases are TGCGCCAGCAGCTTGGGGGGGGCAGGGGCCATTAACACAGATACGCAGTATTTT. Its translation is CASSLGGAGAINTDTQYF.

This clone was found a few times. This chain connects TRBV7-6 to TRBJ2-7; D not certain. Between the trimmed V and J ends, which lost 5 bases and 5 bases, there was a span of 10 bases. This CDR3 region has 12 residues. Germline values: CDR1 SGHVS, CDR2 FNYEAQ. In DNA, the CDR3 is TGTGCCAGCAGCGCCGGGTTTGACGAGCAGTACTTC. Its protein is CASSAGFDEQYF.

The chain links TRBV28 to TRBJ1-1; weak D call: TRBD1 (5 bases). Germline V gives CDR1 MDHEN, CDR2 SYDVKM. The CDR3 runs 14 residues. V shed 5 bases and J shed 2 bases, with 12 bases lying between them. The CDR3 DNA sequence: TGTGCCAGCAGTCTCATCAGGGTTAACACTGAAGCTTTCTTT. This translates into CASSLIRVNTEAFF.